Below are 16 T cell receptor beta chains sequenced from a single sample in a study of CD8 T cells in ankylosing spondylitis. MiXCR was run by TCRdb on the 5' RACE reads, yielding one entry per CDR3 protein. This table holds hundreds of thousands of distinct CDR3 sequences, 20% to 30% found once. Points from the study as a whole: Seemingly distinctive of ankylosing spondylitis blood was a TCR beta motif formed by eight highly homologous variants.

These TCRs' antigens remain unknown. Sequencing was carried out using blood, either unsorted or a sorted T cell fraction (not recorded which). The receptors shown here come from a male donor with ankylosing spondylitis.

V gene TRBV3-1 combines with J gene TRBJ2-1; TRBD1 matches 7 bases. This CDR3 is built from 15 residues. From germline, CDR1 is LGHDT and CDR2 YNNKEL (reference sequence). V dropped 6 bases and J dropped 2; count of bases not matched to a gene: 7. The CDR3 here is CASRLSGGTYNEQFF. The CDR3 DNA reads TGTGCCAGCAGACTTTCAGGGGGAACCTACAATGAGCAGTTCTTC.

This clonotype showed up just a few times. CDR3 nucleotide sequence: TGTGCCAGCAGCTTTGCCGCAAATGAAAAACTGTTTTTT. Protein product: CASSFAANEKLFF. The chain employs TRBV5-5 and TRBJ1-4; no clear D. Germline assignment: CDR1 SGHKS and CDR2 YYEKEE (reference sequence). V lost 2 bases and J 5 bases, leaving 7 bases between the germline ends. The CDR3 sequence is 13 residues long.

This clonotype was counted between two and nine times. The V and J genes are TRBV7-9 and TRBJ1-6, with D perhaps TRBD1 (6 bases). The germline gives CDR1 SEHNR, CDR2 FQNEAQ (reference sequence). V lost 5 bases to trimming and J lost 3 bases, with 14 bases between them. The CDR3 length is 16 residues. The CDR3 loop is CASSHRRDNYNSPLHF. CDR3 DNA sequence: TGTGCCAGCAGCCATCGCCGGGACAACTATAATTCACCCCTCCACTTT.

V and J are TRBV6-1 and TRBJ2-7, with D possibly called TRBD1 or TRBD2 (5 bases each). The ends were cut back, 3 bases at V and 3 bases at J, with 18 bases in the middle. The CDR3 contains 16 residues. The V gene's germline CDR1 is MNHNS and CDR2 SASEGT. In nucleotides, the CDR3 is TGTGCCAGCAGTGACTATGGGACGGAAATTTTCTACGAGCAGTACTTC. Amino acids: CASSDYGTEIFYEQYF.

The rearrangement joins TRBV12-3 or TRBV12-4 to TRBJ2-3, with TRBD2 as a possible D gene (5 bases). The CDR3 covers 13 residues. Trimming cost V 6 bases and J 4 bases, with 11 bases left between them. Here the CDR3 reads CASSLGLPDTQYF. CDR3 DNA sequence: TGTGCCAGCAGCCTCGGACTGCCAGATACGCAGTATTTT.

The chain recombines TRBV6-2 or TRBV6-3 with TRBJ1-5, with TRBD1 as a possible D gene (5 bases). Trimming stripped 6 bases from V and 6 bases from J, with 15 bases between. From germline, CDR1 is MNHEY and CDR2 SVGEGT. The CDR3 runs to 14 residues. CDR3 in DNA: TGTGCCAGCAGGTTCGGGGGAGGTGGTCAGCCCCAGCATTTT. It is translated as CASRFGGGGQPQHF.

The chain carries TRBV2 and TRBJ2-1; the match to TRBD2 covers 7 bases. This CDR3 region has 15 residues. The trim removed 7 bases at V and 2 bases at J, leaving 8 bases unmatched. Germline assignment: CDR1 SNHLY and CDR2 FYNNEI. The CDR3 DNA follows: TGTGCCAGCATCGGTGGCGGGAGTACCTACAATGAGCAGTTCTTC. This gives the protein CASIGGGSTYNEQFF.

V is TRBV5-1 and J is TRBJ2-1; 10 bases fit TRBD2. After removal of 3 bases from V and 0 bases from J, the junction contained 9 bases not matched to a gene. Per germline, CDR1 SGHRS and CDR2 YFSETQ. The CDR3 sequence is 18 residues long. CDR3 DNA: TGCGCCAGCAGCTCATTAGCGGGAGGAACTAGCTCCTACAATGAGCAGTTCTTC. It translates to CASSSLAGGTSSYNEQFF.

V gene TRBV20-1 combines with J gene TRBJ2-1, with 8 nucleotides matching TRBD2. Trimming removed 6 bases from V and 5 bases from J; junction bases left unmatched: 9. This CDR3 region has 14 residues. Germline CDR1 reads DFQATT; CDR2 reads SNEGSKA (reference sequence). This CDR3 is CSALRTSGNNEQFF. CDR3 nucleotide sequence: TGCAGTGCCTTAAGAACTAGCGGAAACAATGAGCAGTTCTTC.

The chain carries TRBV15 and TRBJ1-5; D might be TRBD1 (5 bases). Trimming took 5 bases from V and 9 from J, leaving 20 bases between them. Germline V lookup: CDR1 LNHNV, CDR2 YYDKDF (reference sequence). This CDR3 has 15 residues. CDR3 in DNA: TGTGCCACCAGCCCCTCGCGGTGGGGCGGTGGGCCCCAGCATTTT. It codes for CATSPSRWGGGPQHF.

This clonotype was seen more than once but under ten times. The chain links TRBV12-5 to TRBJ1-5; D may be TRBD1 (6 bases). Germline CDR1 is LGHNT and CDR2 is FRNRAP. V lost 6 bases to trimming and J lost 0 bases, with 21 bases between them. The CDR3 totals 18 residues. The CDR3 DNA sequence: TGTGCTAGTGGGCCGGGTAGTCCGGGACACCTTAGCAATCAGCCCCAGCATTTT. It encodes CASGPGSPGHLSNQPQHF. Full variable domain (rest looked up from reference TRBV12-5 and TRBJ1-5): DARVTQTPRHKVTEMGQEVTMRCQPILGHNTVFWYRQTMMQGLELLAYFRNRAPLDDSGMPKDRFSAEMPDATLATLKIQPSEPRDSAVYFCASGPGSPGHLSNQPQHFGDGTRLSIL.

The chain employs TRBV3-1 and TRBJ1-5; D possibly corresponds to TRBD1 (5 bases). Per germline, CDR1 LGHDT and CDR2 YNNKEL (reference sequence). V lost 6 bases and J 7 bases, leaving 22 bases between the germline ends. The CDR3 length is 16 residues. The CDR3 DNA reads TGTGCCAGCAGTACAAGATATTCGGCAGGGCAACAGCCCCAGCATTTT. Protein: CASSTRYSAGQQPQHF.

This clonotype was observed a few times. The rearrangement joins TRBV28 to TRBJ2-7; 8 bases map to TRBD2. The CDR3 is 14 residues long. Germline loops: CDR1 MDHEN, CDR2 SYDVKM. J lost 4 bases, V lost 6 bases, and 8 bases had no gene match. CDR3: CASSPGGGLYEQYV. CDR3 sequence (DNA): TGTGCCAGCAGCCCCGGGGGGGGTCTTTACGAGCAGTACGTC.

V gene TRBV20-1 combines with J gene TRBJ2-5, with D possibly TRBD2 on 6 matching bases. Trimming removed 0 bases from V and 7 bases from J, with 15 bases in between. This CDR3 contains 14 residues. Germline CDR1 reads DFQATT; CDR2 reads SNEGSKA (reference sequence). The CDR3 protein is CSARDTPLGGTQYF. The DNA of the CDR3 is TGCAGTGCTAGAGATACACCCCTGGGGGGGACCCAGTACTTC.

This clonotype has a handful of counts. J is TRBJ1-2 and V is TRBV27, with 8 bases aligning to TRBD1. This CDR3 has 15 residues. V shed 5 bases, J shed 4 bases, and the junction held 9 bases outside the gene matches. Looked up from germline, CDR1 is MNHEY and CDR2 is SMNVEV (reference sequence). CDR3 sequence reads: CASSPQGQVFYGYTF. The CDR3 nucleotides read TGTGCCAGCAGTCCCCAGGGACAGGTCTTCTATGGCTACACCTTC.

This clonotype was seen more than once but under ten times. Compared with germline, one end of the junction differs, possibly owing to a read error. The chain joins TRBV20-1 to TRBJ2-1; 10 nucleotides agree with TRBD2. The CDR3 runs to 12 residues. Germline CDR1 reads DFQATT; CDR2 reads SNEGSKA (reference sequence). The CDR3 here is CSASLLAGNLVF. CDR3 nucleotides: TGCAGTGCTTCCCTACTAGCGGGGAACCTGGTCTTC.